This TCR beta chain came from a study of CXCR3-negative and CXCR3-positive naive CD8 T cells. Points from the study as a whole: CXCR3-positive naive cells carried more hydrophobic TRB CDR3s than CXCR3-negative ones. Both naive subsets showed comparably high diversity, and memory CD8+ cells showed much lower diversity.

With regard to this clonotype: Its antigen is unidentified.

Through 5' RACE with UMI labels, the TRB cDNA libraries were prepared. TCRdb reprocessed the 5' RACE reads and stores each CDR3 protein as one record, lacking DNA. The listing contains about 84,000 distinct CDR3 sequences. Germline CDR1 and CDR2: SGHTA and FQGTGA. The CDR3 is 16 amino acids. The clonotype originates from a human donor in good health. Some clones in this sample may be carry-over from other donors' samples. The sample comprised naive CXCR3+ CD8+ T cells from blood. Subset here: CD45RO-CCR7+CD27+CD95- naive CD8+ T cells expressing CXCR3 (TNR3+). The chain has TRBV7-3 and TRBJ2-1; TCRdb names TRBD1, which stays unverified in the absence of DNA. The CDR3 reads CASSPGGGQNYNEQFF.